This T cell receptor beta chain was recorded in a study of cytomegalovirus exposure and HLA in healthy donors. Trimming removed 11 bases at V and 4 bases at J, with 11 bases between. CDR1 and CDR2 from the germline V gene are LNHDA and SQIVND (reference sequence). This CDR3 has 11 residues. PCR used 60 Vbeta primers and 13 Jbeta primers. Repertoires were generated with immunoSEQ multiplex PCR, while TCRdb's copy carries only in-frame clones and drops some. The sample shows about 62,000 clones, more than 70% of them seen only once. This chain joins TRBV19 and TRBJ1-1; the D is unclear. The sequencing sample was made of PBMCs. This receptor was taken from a young man in good health and CMV-seronegative. CDR3: CAPTSGTEAFF. DNA of the CDR3: TGTGCCCCCACGAGTGGCACTGAAGCTTTCTTT.